This TCR beta chain was found in a study of blood T cells in healthy people across ages. A J-beta primer mix and a sample-barcoded 5' primer were used in a second PCR of about 7 to 12 cycles. TCRdb re-analysed the 5' RACE reads in MiXCR, keeping a single row per CDR3 protein. This repertoire shows about 1.6 million distinct CDR3 sequences, about 35% found once; its top ten account for about 11%. The V gene's germline CDR1 is SNHLY and CDR2 FYNNEI. The CDR3 has 14 amino acids. The chain joins TRBV2 to TRBJ2-1, with a weak D call TRBD1 (6 bases). The better agreement between TRBJ2-7 and the DNA end casts doubt on the J call. This clonotype was sampled from a woman aged 25 to 45 in good health. The material sequenced was blood. CDR3 bases: TGTGCCAGCAGTGTCCAACAGGGAAGGAACGAGCAGTACTTC. Its protein is CASSVQQGRNEQYF.